A single sample is the source of the 26 T cell receptor beta chains below, sequenced in a study of cytomegalovirus exposure and HLA in healthy donors. Produced via immunoSEQ multiplex PCR; TCRdb's table is partial and in-frame only. The sample shows 230,000 or so clones, around 90% of them seen only once. Material for sequencing was PBMCs. The receptors originated from a woman aged 18-29 years in good health and CMV-seronegative.

The chain is built from TRBV5-1 and TRBJ2-7, with 11 bases that match TRBD2. Unmatched junction bases numbered 13, after V lost 3 bases and J lost 8 bases. Germline V gives CDR1 SGHRS, CDR2 YFSETQ. CDR3 length equals 16 residues. CDR3 protein: CASSYTQTSGAPKQYF. CDR3 sequence (DNA): TGCGCCAGCAGCTACACCCAGACTAGCGGGGCCCCGAAGCAGTACTTC.

This clone occurred once. The chain employs TRBV7-9 and TRBJ2-3; 12 bases align to TRBD1. Germline lookup yields CDR1 SEHNR and CDR2 FQNEAQ (reference sequence). With V trimmed by 5 bases and J by 2 bases, 5 bases remained unmatched. The CDR3 is 16 residues long. In DNA, the CDR3 is TGTGCCAGCAGCGGAAGGGGACAGGGGGCCACAGATACGCAGTATTTT. Translation: CASSGRGQGATDTQYF.

This sequence joins TRBV7-6 and TRBJ2-7; TRBD2 agrees at 14 bases. Trimming took 1 base from V and 3 from J; bases not matched to a gene: 2. This CDR3 region has 16 residues. Looked up from germline, CDR1 is SGHVS and CDR2 is FNYEAQ. CDR3 DNA sequence: TGTGCCAGCAGCTTAGTGGGGACTAGCGGGAGCTACGAGCAGTACTTC. This translates into CASSLVGTSGSYEQYF.

This chain connects TRBV6-5 to TRBJ1-5; no clear D. The V end lost 5 bases, the J end lost 2 bases, and 7 bases lay between the germline ends. This CDR3 contains 13 residues. In germline, CDR1 is MNHEY, CDR2 SVGAGI. The CDR3: CASSPEGNQPQHF. In DNA, the CDR3 is TGTGCCAGCAGTCCTGAGGGCAATCAGCCCCAGCATTTT.

The chain links TRBV14 to TRBJ1-4, with 9 bases aligning to TRBD1. The CDR3 length is 15 residues. CDR1 is SGHDN and CDR2 is FVKESK in the germline V gene. V shed 4 bases and J 7 bases; nucleotides not matched to a gene: 7. The CDR3 nucleotides read TGTGCCAGCAGCCTAGGACAGGGGAGAGGTGAAAAACTGTTTTTT. This sequence encodes CASSLGQGRGEKLFF.

The chain links TRBV6-6 to TRBJ1-3; D is perhaps TRBD1 (6 bases). The germline V gene encodes CDR1 MNHNY and CDR2 SVGAGI (reference sequence). The V end was cut by 2 bases, the J end by 0 bases, with 11 bases between. This CDR3 region has 16 residues. In DNA, the CDR3 is TGTGCCAGCAGTTACGGGACACTCTCCTCTGGAAACACCATATATTTT. Its translation is CASSYGTLSSGNTIYF.

Notes on this clone: Other DNA sequences of this sample code for an identical CDR3. This chain joins TRBV7-2 and TRBJ2-5; tentatively, D is TRBD2 (6 bases). Germline assignment: CDR1 SGHTA and CDR2 FQGNSA. This CDR3 is built from 13 residues. V was cut by 2 bases and J by 5 bases, with 9 bases left in between. CDR3 coding DNA: TGTGCCAGCAGCTTAACCCGGGAGGAGACCCAGTACTTC. It is translated as CASSLTREETQYF.

The V and J genes are TRBV4-1 and TRBJ2-2; D is unresolved. CDR1 is MGHRA and CDR2 is YSYEKL in the germline V gene. This CDR3 is 19 amino acids long. The V and J ends lost 0 bases and 0 bases respectively, with 17 bases between them. The CDR3: CASSQDAAKRMTNTGELFF. CDR3 nucleotide sequence: TGCGCCAGCAGCCAAGATGCGGCCAAGAGAATGACGAACACCGGGGAGCTGTTTTTT.

The chain couples TRBV7-9 to TRBJ2-5; 9 positions match TRBD1. The CDR3 length is 14 residues. CDR1 is SEHNR and CDR2 is FQNEAQ in the germline V gene (reference sequence). After removal of 5 bases from V and 4 bases from J, the junction contained 5 bases not matched to a gene. CDR3 sequence (DNA): TGTGCCAGCAGCGTACCACAGGGGGCAGAGACCCAGTACTTC. It specifies CASSVPQGAETQYF. Supplemented by reference TRBV7-9 and TRBJ2-5, the full variable domain reads DTGVSQNPRHKITKRGQNVTFRCDPISEHNRLYWYRQTLGQGPEFLTYFQNEAQLEKSRLLSDRFSAERPKGSFSTLEIQRTEQGDSAMYLCASSVPQGAETQYFGPGTRLLVL.

This chain links TRBV19 with TRBJ1-5; 7 bases map to TRBD1. V shed 4 bases, J shed 0 bases, and the junction held 9 bases outside the gene matches. Germline loops: CDR1 LNHDA, CDR2 SQIVND (reference sequence). The CDR3 spans 17 residues. The CDR3 here is CASSTSQGPNSNQPQHF. The CDR3 coding sequence is TGTGCCAGTAGTACCTCACAGGGGCCTAATAGCAATCAGCCCCAGCATTTT.

The gene calls are TRBV19 and TRBJ1-4; possible D gene TRBD1, 6 bases. Germline V CDR1 and CDR2: LNHDA, SQIVND (reference sequence). The V end was cut by 5 bases, the J end by 10 bases, with 20 bases between. The CDR3 is 15 amino acids. The CDR3 here is CASSLWTDRDRKLFF. In DNA form, the CDR3 reads TGTGCCAGTAGTCTCTGGACAGACCGGGATCGAAAACTGTTTTTT.

This chain links TRBV11-2 with TRBJ2-2; weak D call: TRBD1 (5 bases). Germline V lookup: CDR1 SGHAT, CDR2 FQNNGV. V was pared by 5 bases and J by 5 bases, with 18 bases between. The length of the CDR3 is 16 residues. Here the CDR3 DNA reads TGTGCCAGCAGCCCCGGGCCAGGGATGGGTACCGGGGAGCTGTTTTTT. Translation gives CASSPGPGMGTGELFF.

This chain connects TRBV27 to TRBJ2-7; TRBD2 aligns across 8 bases. CDR1 MNHEY and CDR2 SMNVEV come from the germline V gene (reference sequence). After removal of 3 bases from V and 7 bases from J, the junction contained 2 bases not matched to a gene. This CDR3 has 12 amino acids. CDR3 region: CASSFGGREQYF. The CDR3 DNA sequence: TGTGCCAGCAGTTTTGGCGGGAGGGAGCAGTACTTC.

V is TRBV13 and J is TRBJ1-1, with D possibly matching TRBD1 (5 bases). In germline, CDR1 is PRHDT, CDR2 FYEKMQ (reference sequence). V lost 7 bases and J 2 bases, leaving 14 bases between the germline ends. The CDR3 sequence is 14 residues long. CDR3: CASNPRGSNTEAFF. The CDR3 DNA reads TGTGCCAGCAACCCTAGGGGTTCAAACACTGAAGCTTTCTTT.

This clone was seen only once. The V call is TRBV15, the J call TRBJ1-2; 8 bases align to TRBD1. The length of the CDR3 is 16 residues. The V gene's germline CDR1 is LNHNV and CDR2 YYDKDF (reference sequence). V lost 2 bases to trimming and J lost 5 bases; unmatched junction nucleotides: 10. Here the CDR3 DNA reads TGTGCCACCAGCAGAAATCACGGACAGGGAGGGTATGGCTACACCTTC. It is translated as CATSRNHGQGGYGYTF.

V is TRBV27 and J is TRBJ2-3; maybe TRBD2 (6 bases). Trimming stripped 3 bases from V and 5 bases from J, with 18 bases between. CDR1 and CDR2 from the germline V gene are MNHEY and SMNVEV (reference sequence). The CDR3 is 16 amino acids. The CDR3 here is CASSLDGSGSQDTQYF. The DNA of the CDR3 is TGTGCCAGCAGTTTGGACGGGAGTGGGTCCCAAGATACGCAGTATTTT.

V and J are TRBV4-1 and TRBJ2-3; D might be TRBD2 (6 bases). V dropped 1 base and J dropped 5 bases, with 19 bases sitting between them. This CDR3 contains 17 residues. Germline CDR1 and CDR2: MGHRA and YSYEKL. The CDR3 DNA follows: TGCGCCAGCAGCCAAGGTGGGGCTGGGACTTTAGAAGATACGCAGTATTTT. Translation: CASSQGGAGTLEDTQYF.

This chain connects TRBV27 to TRBJ2-1, with 15 positions matching TRBD2. V gave up 4 bases and J gave up 3 bases; unmatched junction bases: 13. Germline loops: CDR1 MNHEY, CDR2 SMNVEV (reference sequence). The CDR3 is made up of 20 amino acids. The CDR3 nucleotides are TGTGCCAGCAGTTGGATCCCCGGGACTAGCGGGAGGTTGAGCTACAATGAGCAGTTCTTC. Its translation is CASSWIPGTSGRLSYNEQFF.

V usage is TRBV9 and J usage is TRBJ1-3; D is undetermined. Germline V gives CDR1 SGDLS, CDR2 YYNGEE. This CDR3 is 15 amino acids long. With 0 bases removed from V and 0 bases from J, the gap between germline ends came to 7 bases. The CDR3 here is CASSVESGSGNTIYF. The CDR3 DNA is TGTGCCAGCAGCGTAGAGTCCGGCTCTGGAAACACCATATATTTT.

To note about this clone: The junction shows a germline mismatch at one end, possibly a read error. The rearrangement joins TRBV7-7 to TRBJ2-3, with a weak D call TRBD2 (5 bases). The CDR3 length is 15 residues. Germline V gives CDR1 SSHAT, CDR2 FNYEAQ (reference sequence). CDR3 in DNA: TGTGCTAGCAGCCCTATGGACTCCTCAACAGATACGCAGTATTTT. Its protein product is CASSPMDSSTDTQYF.

The sample holds one count of this clone. The rearrangement links TRBV21-1 to TRBJ2-7; the tabulated D call, TRBD2, remains unverified against the DNA. TRBV21-1 is labeled a pseudogene. This CDR3 has 16 amino acids. CDR3 bases: TGTGCCAGCAGTCGAAAATGTGCGGGAGGTAGGTGGGAGCAGTACTTC. Translating gives CASSRKCAGGRWEQYF.

This chain uses TRBV29-1 with TRBJ2-3; D is unresolved. The CDR3 has 11 amino acids. Germline assignment: CDR1 SQVTM and CDR2 ANQGSEA. The germline V and J ends were trimmed by 4 bases and 6 bases, with 8 bases remaining between them. The CDR3: CSVVGGDTQYF. CDR3 in DNA: TGCAGCGTTGTAGGCGGTGATACGCAGTATTTT.

The chain recombines TRBV5-1 with TRBJ2-7, with TRBD1 as a possible D gene (5 bases). Germline V CDR1 and CDR2: SGHRS, YFSETQ. V lost 4 bases and J 4 bases, leaving 18 bases between the germline ends. This CDR3 contains 15 residues. The CDR3 spells CASSDVRQKPYEQYF. The CDR3 nucleotides are TGCGCCAGCAGCGACGTCCGACAGAAACCATACGAGCAGTACTTC. The full variable domain, rest sourced from reference TRBV5-1 and TRBJ2-7, is KAGVTQTPRYLIKTRGQQVTLSCSPISGHRSVSWYQQTPGQGLQFLFEYFSETQRNKGNFPGRFSGRQFSNSRSEMNVSTLELGDSALYLCASSDVRQKPYEQYFGPGTRLTVT.

V gene TRBV6-1 combines with J gene TRBJ1-4; 7 bases line up with TRBD1. Germline CDR1 reads MNHNS; CDR2 reads SASEGT. The CDR3 contains 11 residues. Trimming at V came to 7 bases and at J to 13 bases, leaving 6 bases not matched to a gene. The CDR3 loop reads CASNRDSGLFF. CDR3 nucleotide sequence: TGTGCCAGCAACCGGGACAGCGGACTGTTTTTT.

The chain has TRBV6-1 and TRBJ1-4, with 10 bases fitting TRBD1. From germline, CDR1 is MNHNS and CDR2 SASEGT. V lost 7 bases and J lost 8; bases outside the gene matches: 7. This CDR3 has 14 amino acids. The CDR3 coding sequence is TGTGCCAGCAAGACAGGGGGCGCATACGAAAAACTGTTTTTT. Protein: CASKTGGAYEKLFF.

The CDR3 DNA is TGTGCCAGCAGCTTCCTGGGACAGGTTGAAGCTTTCTTT. Its protein is CASSFLGQVEAFF. The chain uses TRBV7-2 and TRBJ1-1, with 8 bases aligning to TRBD1. V was clipped by 3 bases and J by 7 bases; unmatched bases: 4. The length of the CDR3 is 13 residues. Germline V gene lookup returns CDR1 SGHTA and CDR2 FQGNSA.